One sample yielded the 18 T cell receptor beta chains listed below, sequenced in a study of human T cells and chemical hapten exposure. Described time point: patch test 3, about 24 weeks after DPC sensitization. Treatment in this sample: therapeutic diphenylcyclopropenone sensitization with weekly scalp DPC. In TCRdb, the RACE reads were re-called with MiXCR into one record per CDR3 protein. In the table there are around 200,000 distinct CDR3 sequences, around 25% of which are singletons. The sample consisted of whole blood, taken in connection with sensitization to the hapten diphenylcyclopropenone (DPC). These receptors were obtained from a woman aged 40-49 years with alopecia areata. Some clones in this sample may be carry-over from other donors' samples.

The chain uses TRBV7-2 and TRBJ1-5, with no clear D. Trimming stripped 1 base from V and 3 bases from J, with 13 bases between. CDR1 is SGHTA, CDR2 FQGNSA, per germline. The CDR3 length is 16 residues. DNA of the CDR3: TGTGCCAGCAGCTTAGAGGGTAGGGCTAACAATCAGCCCCAGCATTTT. Its protein product is CASSLEGRANNQPQHF. Full variable domain (rest looked up from reference TRBV7-2 and TRBJ1-5): GAGVSQSPSNKVTEKGKDVELRCDPISGHTALYWYRQSLGQGLEFLIYFQGNSAPDKSGLPSDRFSAERTGGSVSTLTIQRTQQEDSAVYLCASSLEGRANNQPQHFGDGTRLSIL.

The V gene is TRBV7-9, the J gene TRBJ2-7; 10 nucleotides match TRBD2. The germline V gene encodes CDR1 SEHNR and CDR2 FQNEAQ (reference sequence). The CDR3 covers 14 residues. Trimming at V came to 4 bases and at J to 3 bases, leaving 3 bases not matched to a gene. CDR3 sequence reads: CASSSLAGFYEQYF. In nucleotides, the CDR3 is TGTGCCAGCAGCTCACTAGCGGGATTCTACGAGCAGTACTTC.

Only a few counts were recorded for this clonotype. The chain carries TRBV4-2 and TRBJ2-5, with 10 bases lining up with TRBD1. CDR1 and CDR2 (germline): LGHNA, YNFKEQ. The CDR3 totals 16 residues. Trimming at V came to 1 base and at J to 4 bases, leaving 6 bases not matched to a gene. The CDR3 coding sequence is TGTGCCAGCAGCCAAGCCCCGGGACAGGGGCCAGAGACCCAGTACTTC. Its protein is CASSQAPGQGPETQYF.

This clonotype was counted a few times. This chain uses TRBV2 with TRBJ2-1; D uncertain. The V gene lost 4 bases and the J gene lost 4 bases, with 8 bases spanning the gap. CDR1 and CDR2 from the germline V gene are SNHLY and FYNNEI. CDR3 length equals 13 residues. The CDR3 protein is CASSVDQYNEQFF. CDR3 sequence (DNA): TGTGCCAGCAGTGTAGACCAGTACAATGAGCAGTTCTTC.

The chain has TRBV5-1 and TRBJ1-4, with D perhaps TRBD1 (5 bases). CDR1 and CDR2 (germline): SGHRS, YFSETQ. There are 15 residues in the CDR3. The V end lost 4 bases, the J end lost 3 bases, and 13 bases lay between the germline ends. In DNA form, the CDR3 reads TGCGCCAGCAGCGGGGATGGGACGGCTAATGAAAAACTGTTTTTT. It translates to CASSGDGTANEKLFF.

This clonotype was found a few times. V is TRBV5-1 and J is TRBJ1-2; TRBD1 might be the D (5 bases). V was trimmed by 5 bases and J by 4 bases, leaving 15 bases between them. The CDR3 runs to 14 residues. CDR1 is SGHRS and CDR2 is YFSETQ in the germline V gene. CDR3 loop: CASRRGQGVYGYTF. The DNA for the CDR3 is TGCGCCAGCAGGAGGGGCCAGGGAGTCTATGGCTACACCTTC.

The genes are TRBV5-1 and TRBJ2-1; 10 bases agree with TRBD2. V shed 7 bases and J 9 bases; nucleotides not matched to a gene: 13. This CDR3 comprises 15 residues. Germline CDR1 reads SGHRS; CDR2 reads YFSETQ. CDR3 residues: CASFPRAAGGGEQFF. As DNA, the CDR3 is TGCGCCAGCTTTCCGCGCGCAGCGGGAGGGGGTGAGCAGTTCTTC.

In nucleotides, the CDR3 is TGTGCCATCAGTGAGCTTCACAATGAGCAGTTCTTC. Residues: CAISELHNEQFF. J is TRBJ2-1 and V is TRBV10-3, with unresolved D. Germline V gene lookup returns CDR1 ENHRY and CDR2 SYGVKD. CDR3 length: 12 amino acids. The germline V and J ends were trimmed by 2 bases and 5 bases, with 4 bases remaining between them.

The CDR3 DNA reads as TGTGCCAGCAGCTTAGGTCCGGCATGGGACTATGGCTACACCTTC. It specifies CASSLGPAWDYGYTF. The chain links TRBV7-2 to TRBJ1-2; no clear D gene. CDR3 length: 15 amino acids. Trimming left V 1 base short and J 3 bases short, with 12 bases between. Germline V gene sequence: CDR1 SGHTA, CDR2 FQGNSA.

The chain is built from TRBV6-2 or TRBV6-3 and TRBJ1-1; possible D gene TRBD1, 6 bases. This CDR3 contains 15 residues. V gave up 3 bases and J gave up 5 bases, with 16 bases separating them. CDR1 MNHEY and CDR2 SVGEGT come from the germline V gene. The CDR3 region is CASSYPRTQGTEAFF. CDR3 bases: TGTGCCAGCAGTTATCCCCGTACACAGGGAACTGAAGCTTTCTTT.

This chain uses TRBV6-5 with TRBJ2-1; TRBD1 or TRBD2 may be the D gene (5 bases each). This CDR3 has 15 residues. V dropped 0 bases and J dropped 5 bases, with 11 bases sitting between them. Germline V gene sequence: CDR1 MNHEY, CDR2 SVGAGI. CDR3 residues: CASSYSMGTNNEQFF. The CDR3 DNA is TGTGCCAGCAGTTACTCGATGGGGACGAACAATGAGCAGTTCTTC.

In this sample, this clonotype turned up a few times. The V gene is TRBV29-1, the J gene TRBJ2-3, with D possibly being TRBD1 (5 bases). The length of the CDR3 is 13 residues. Per the germline V gene, CDR1 is SQVTM and CDR2 is ANQGSEA. Trimming shortened V by 3 bases and J by 4 bases, and 11 bases separated the two germline ends. CDR3 region: CSVDDQGADTQYF. The CDR3 DNA reads TGCAGCGTTGATGATCAAGGGGCAGATACGCAGTATTTT.

The chain uses TRBV3-1 and TRBJ2-1, with TRBD2 matching over 8 bases. The CDR3 covers 14 residues. CDR1 is LGHDT, CDR2 YNNKEL, per germline (reference sequence). J was trimmed by 7 bases and V by 8 bases; bases with no gene match: 10. The CDR3 sequence is CASEAGGDWNEQFF. As DNA, the CDR3 is TGTGCCAGCGAGGCGGGGGGTGATTGGAATGAGCAGTTCTTC.

Sample share makes this clonotype medium-sized (0.01 to 0.1%). The chain links TRBV29-1 to TRBJ2-6; TRBD2 agrees at 11 bases. The J segment lost 2 bases and the V segment lost 4 bases, leaving 7 bases of the junction unmatched. The CDR3 length is 17 residues. Germline CDR1 SQVTM, CDR2 ANQGSEA. The CDR3 DNA reads as TGCAGCGTTGCGGAATTAGCGGGAGGGCCTGGGGCCAACGTCCTGACTTTC. Translated, it gives CSVAELAGGPGANVLTF.

V and J are TRBV28 and TRBJ2-7; D unresolved. V was pared by 3 bases and J by 2 bases, with 11 bases between. CDR1 and CDR2 from the germline V gene are MDHEN and SYDVKM. CDR3 length equals 14 residues. The CDR3 DNA reads as TGTGCCAGCAGTTTGGCAGGTACTACCTACGAGCAGTACTTC. It translates to CASSLAGTTYEQYF.

This clonotype occurred many times. This rearrangement joins TRBV29-1 to TRBJ2-7, with 8 bases fitting TRBD2. Germline loops: CDR1 SQVTM, CDR2 ANQGSEA. The V and J ends lost 7 bases and 7 bases, in that order; junction bases with no gene match: 15. This CDR3 region has 14 residues. The CDR3 here is CSGREGEGRHEQYF. For the CDR3, the DNA is TGCAGCGGTCGGGAGGGGGAGGGCCGCCATGAGCAGTACTTC.

The V call is TRBV6-2 or TRBV6-3, the J call TRBJ2-1; possibly TRBD2 for D (5 bases). V shed 4 bases and J shed 16 bases, with 17 bases lying between them. CDR1 and CDR2 (germline): MNHEY, SVGEGT. CDR3 length: 12 amino acids. In DNA, the CDR3 is TGTGCCAGCAGTTCTTTCCTTAGCGTTGGATTCTTC. Its translation is CASSSFLSVGFF.

This clonotype has a handful of counts. This chain links TRBV7-2 with TRBJ2-7; possibly TRBD1 or TRBD2 for D (5 bases each). Trimming left V 5 bases short and J 1 base short, with 15 bases between. Germline lookup yields CDR1 SGHTA and CDR2 FQGNSA. This CDR3 spans 15 amino acids. The CDR3 nucleotides are TGTGCCAGCAGCCCGGGGACCGCGAGGTCCTACGAGCAGTACTTC. Its translation is CASSPGTARSYEQYF.